This entry describes one TCR beta chain. Produced via immunoSEQ multiplex PCR; TCRdb's table is partial and in-frame only. The sample lists about 64,000 clones, around 73% occurring once. V trimming: 7 bases; J trimming: 2 bases; junction bases outside the gene matches: 4. This CDR3 has 15 residues. Germline V gene sequence: CDR1 LGHNT, CDR2 FRNRAP. The sample comes from a study of blood T cell repertoires in COVID-19. The overall study: There were acute and convalescent COVID-19 samples, and they came from the United States, Italy and Spain.

Sequencing was done on a sample of peripheral blood. The chain couples TRBV12-5 to TRBJ2-1, with 11 bases matching TRBD2. The receptor was derived from a man between 60 and 75 years old with COVID-19, enrolled during active disease. CDR3 DNA sequence: TGTGCTAGTGTCCCGGGACTAGCGGCCTACAATGAGCAGTTCTTC. It codes for CASVPGLAAYNEQFF.